A selection of T cell receptor beta chains follows, all from one sample in a study of cytomegalovirus exposure and HLA in healthy donors. Method: immunoSEQ multiplex PCR; TCRdb's copy keeps in-frame clones and lacks some. The table has about 44,000 clones, more than 85% seen once. The sequenced material came from PBMCs. The receptors originated from a woman aged 18-29 years in good health and CMV-seronegative. The conserved cysteine and the conserved F or W are not part of the CDR3 here. The order of the fields is D gene, V gene, J gene, CDR3 protein. D genes are given only for firm matches.

TRBD1,TRBV5-6,TRBJ1-2,ASSRGQGYGYT
NA,TRBV19,TRBJ2-1,ASSIVGARDEQF
NA,TRBV28,TRBJ2-1,ASSRTSNNEQF
TRBD1,TRBV27,TRBJ1-5,ASSRTGDNQPQH
NA,TRBV6-5,TRBJ1-2,ASSYSPGFGYT
NA,TRBV6-5,TRBJ2-7,ASSYSGTVSSYEQY
NA,TRBV11-2,TRBJ2-5,ASSHEETQY
TRBD2,TRBV11-2,TRBJ2-1,ASSPQGTSGGALV
TRBD2,TRBV2,TRBJ2-1,ASSDPSGRMAEQF
NA,TRBV27,TRBJ2-3,ASSRLMGPGGTDTQY
NA,TRBV30,TRBJ1-4,AWSRGLNEKLF
NA,TRBV5-1,TRBJ2-7,ASSFDLGGREQY
TRBD1,TRBV2,TRBJ2-2,ASTERGQNGELF
TRBD1,TRBV29-1,TRBJ1-3,SVKTGDTGNTIY
TRBD2,TRBV6-4,TRBJ2-2,ASSEGGDNTGELF
TRBD1,TRBV19,TRBJ1-1,ASLRGQGLNTEAF
TRBD2,TRBV29-1,TRBJ2-3,SVEPGTSGSFLRGTDTQY
TRBD2,TRBV4-1,TRBJ2-1,ASSLRGDNEQF
TRBD2,TRBV30,TRBJ2-1,AWNGGTSYNEQF
NA,TRBV19,TRBJ1-5,ASSILENQPQH
NA,TRBV6-5,TRBJ1-6,ASSARGNSPLH
NA,TRBV4-1,TRBJ1-5,ASSQEGTGLDSNQPQH
NA,TRBV6-4,TRBJ2-3,ASSDGTSTDTQY
NA,TRBV6-5,TRBJ1-2,ASSTLGGAVGYT
NA,TRBV29-1,TRBJ2-7,SVVVGGMIHQY
NA,TRBV13,TRBJ2-3,ASSLASTDTQY
NA,TRBV7-6,TRBJ1-2,ASSLAPGANYGYT
TRBD1,TRBV7-8,TRBJ2-5,ASSLAVRDRGETQY